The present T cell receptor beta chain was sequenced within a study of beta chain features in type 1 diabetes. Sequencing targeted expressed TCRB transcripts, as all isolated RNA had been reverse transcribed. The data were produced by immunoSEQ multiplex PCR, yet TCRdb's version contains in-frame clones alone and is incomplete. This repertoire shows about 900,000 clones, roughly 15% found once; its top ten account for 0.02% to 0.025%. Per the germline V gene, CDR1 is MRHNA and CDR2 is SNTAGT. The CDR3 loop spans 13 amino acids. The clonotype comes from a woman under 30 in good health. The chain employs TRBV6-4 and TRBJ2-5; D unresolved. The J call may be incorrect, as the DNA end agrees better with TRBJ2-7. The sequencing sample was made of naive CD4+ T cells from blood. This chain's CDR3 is CASSGPRSNEQYF. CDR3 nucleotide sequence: TGTGCCAGCAGTGGCCCCAGGAGTAACGAGCAGTACTTC.